This TCR beta chain stems from a study of beta chain features in type 1 diabetes (dated 2018 in TCRdb). Concerning the study at large: No differences in mean age, gender distribution, total cell number or subset yield were found between patients and healthy donors. In the study, recently diagnosed type 1 diabetes patients and matched healthy donors were compared on the TCRB repertoires of their sorted circulating CD4+ T cell subsets. Whereas all 30 or so donors provided naive and central memory subsets, regulatory and stem cell-like memory subsets were isolated from just 8 patients and roughly eight healthy donors. A total of 90 million to 140 million sorted cells were examined across all samples, and RNA yield correlated strongly with the number of cells per subset. Study-wide findings and limitations: Fewer insertions and more nucleotide deletions at VDJ recombination sites were observed in patients with type 1 diabetes, implying thymic rearrangement abnormalities. Because cDNA was sequenced instead of genomic DNA, activated cells with high expression could be over-represented, although the groups did not differ in activation or CD3 levels. Naive, central memory and regulatory TCRB repertoires appeared more similar among patients than among healthy donors. Only small numbers of individuals were included in the HLA sub-analyses, which left unresolved whether HLA type had any influence on TCRB rearrangement. Shorter templates might be favored by PCR, yet because patient and control samples were amplified and corrected together, any such skew would affect both groups equally. Type 1 diabetes patients showed a moderate but significant shortening of TCRB CDR3 length in all four CD4+ subsets.

All of the isolated RNA was reverse transcribed with the High Capacity cDNA Reverse Transcription Kit, so expressed TCRB transcripts were sequenced. Deep immunoSEQ sequencing was applied to naive, central memory and regulatory T cell samples, giving an average of around 3.8 million total reads per sample. Sorted cells were lysed in RLT buffer and RNA was extracted with DNase-treated RNeasy Micro or Mini kits, depending on cell number. Each cell subset was processed separately to prevent cross-contamination, with patient and healthy donor samples processed together. The immunoSEQ multiplex PCR was used to amplify TCRB sequences from cDNA, yielding 87-bp fragments that span the CDR3 region. Sequencing of the amplicons was done on the Illumina HiSeq platform. The authors processed their data as follows. Synthetic template baselines were used to correct PCR bias computationally, reads within Hamming distance 2 were collapsed, and singletons that could not be merged were discarded. By aligning reads against IMGT, V, D and J genes, CDR3 length, and insertions or deletions at six rearrangement sites were assigned. Within each subset, clonotype counts were normalized to sorted cell number, after which true diversity and Gini coefficients were computed with the tcR R package. The overlap coefficient, calculated on TCRB nucleotide sequences, was used to quantify repertoire sharing. Out-of-frame TCRB sequences from naive cells were analyzed as a proxy for the pre-selection repertoire. This immuneACCESS table, as held by TCRdb, lists in-frame sequences with V and J called but not all clones. Of the missing ones, under half trace to an unresolved V gene in checked studies; the others have no known cause. For V, J and clone size, that table is used; D and trimming come from the DNA. The sample contains under 300,000 clones, approximately 25% of them found a single time. The ten largest clones capture roughly 0.013% of the sample.

Each donor gave one peripheral blood draw, about 110 mL on average, collected into heparinised tubes. A BD FACSAria II and a panel including CD45RO, CCR7, CD25, CD127, CD95 and CD27 were used to sort naive, central memory, regulatory and stem cell-like memory CD4+ T cells. Every sorted population had a purity above 98%. PBMCs were isolated immediately by Lymphoprep density gradient centrifugation and stained directly without culture. To minimize batch effects, samples were stained and sorted in pairs, one healthy donor with one patient per experiment. The CDR3 runs 13 residues from the cysteine to the phenylalanine. Only the CDR3 DNA stays, 39 bases, in frame from base 1. CDR1 and CDR2 (SGDLS, YYNGEE) derive from the germline V gene. V drops 0 bases and J drops 4 bases, leaving 5 bases in between. This clone has more than one count but fewer than ten. Its antigen remains undetermined. No base-level quality is on record; no much larger clone is a single base apart.

The sequencing input was naive CD4+ T cells from blood. The cell subset or site label here, explained by the study, means: true naive CD4+ T cells. The receptor chain draws on TRBV9 and TRBJ1-5; there is no confident call for the D gene. This TCR came from a woman aged 25 to 39 with type 1 diabetes. The sequenced DNA is TGTGCCAGCAGCGTAGACGGGAATCAGCCCCAGCATTTT. This gives the protein CASSVDGNQPQHF.